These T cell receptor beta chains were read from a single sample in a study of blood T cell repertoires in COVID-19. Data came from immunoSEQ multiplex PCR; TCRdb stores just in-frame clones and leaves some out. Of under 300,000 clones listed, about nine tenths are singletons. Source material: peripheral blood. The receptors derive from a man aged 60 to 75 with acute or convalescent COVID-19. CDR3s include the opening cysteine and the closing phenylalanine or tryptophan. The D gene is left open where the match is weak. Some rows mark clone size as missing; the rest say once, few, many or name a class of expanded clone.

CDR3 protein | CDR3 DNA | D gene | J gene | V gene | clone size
CASSESGYTIYF | TGTGCCAGCAGTGAAAGTGGCTACACCATATATTTT | NA | TRBJ1-3 | TRBV2 | NA
CASSLAKGEVETQYF | TGTGCCAGCAGCTTGGCCAAGGGGGAAGTAGAGACCCAGTACTTC | NA | TRBJ2-5 | TRBV5-4 | NA
CASRMTVPEQYF | TGTGCCAGCAGGATGACAGTGCCCGAGCAGTACTTC | NA | TRBJ2-7 | TRBV6-5 | NA
CASSLKGVGNSPLHF | TGCGCCAGCAGCTTGAAAGGGGTAGGAAATTCACCCCTCCACTTT | NA | TRBJ1-6 | TRBV5-1 | many
CASSPRAGDTYSNQPQHF | TGTGCCAGCTCACCACGCGCAGGCGACACATATAGCAATCAGCCCCAGCATTTT | NA | TRBJ1-5 | TRBV18 | NA
CASSQVGVRGEAFF | TGCGCCAGCAGCCAAGTTGGGGTTAGGGGTGAAGCTTTCTTT | NA | TRBJ1-1 | TRBV4-3 | NA
CASSPRLAGYNEQFF | TGTGCCAGCAGCCCGCGACTAGCGGGCTACAATGAGCAGTTCTTC | TRBD2 | TRBJ2-1 | TRBV9 | NA
CASSSHGGRYEQYF | TGTGCCAGCAGCTCTCACGGGGGGAGGTACGAGCAGTACTTC | TRBD2 | TRBJ2-7 | TRBV11-1 | NA
CASSPQARDYEQYF | TGTGCCAGCAGCCCCCAAGCGAGAGACTACGAGCAGTACTTC | NA | TRBJ2-7 | TRBV7-8 | NA
CASSRVNEKLFF | TGTGCCAGCAGCCGAGTTAATGAAAAACTGTTTTTT | NA | TRBJ1-4 | TRBV7-9 | NA
CASSLYGGNQPQHF | TGTGCCAGCAGCTTGTACGGGGGCAATCAGCCCCAGCATTTT | NA | TRBJ1-5 | TRBV5-6 | NA
CAWSSGDFSGGYTF | TGTGCCTGGAGTAGTGGGGACTTTAGCGGCGGCTACACCTTC | NA | TRBJ1-2 | TRBV30 | few
CASSGRDRGYSPLHF | TGTGCCAGTAGTGGCCGGGACAGGGGTTATTCACCCCTCCACTTT | TRBD1 | TRBJ1-6 | TRBV19 | NA
CASSSGQDNNYGYTF | TGCGCCAGCAGTTCCGGACAGGACAACAACTATGGCTACACCTTC | TRBD1 | TRBJ1-2 | TRBV5-1 | NA
CASSRDRGGSQPQHF | TGTGCCAGCAGCCGGGACAGGGGTGGGAGTCAGCCCCAGCATTTT | TRBD1 | TRBJ1-5 | TRBV6-2/TRBV6-3 | NA
CASSLPTSGYEQYF | TGTGCCAGCAGCCTCCCGACTAGCGGCTACGAGCAGTACTTC | TRBD2 | TRBJ2-7 | TRBV7-2 | NA
CASSPTGGNSPLHF | TGTGCCAGCAGCCCGACAGGGGGCAATTCACCCCTCCACTTT | TRBD1 | TRBJ1-6 | TRBV7-3 | NA
CASSQRLAATYNEQFF | TGTGCCAGCAGCCAGAGACTAGCGGCAACCTACAATGAGCAGTTCTTC | TRBD2 | TRBJ2-1 | TRBV7-9 | NA
CASSLVFDYWTGVDNEQFF | TGTGCCAGCAGCTTAGTTTTCGACTATTGGACAGGGGTCGACAATGAGCAGTTCTTC | TRBD1 | TRBJ2-1 | TRBV7-2 | NA
CATSRDTRGTGGLNYGYTF | TGTGCCACCAGCAGAGATACGAGGGGCACAGGGGGATTGAACTATGGCTACACCTTC | TRBD1 | TRBJ1-2 | TRBV15 | NA
CASSKSGTSGRQTGELFF | TGTGCCAGCAGCAAATCCGGGACTAGCGGGAGACAGACCGGGGAGCTGTTTTTT | TRBD2 | TRBJ2-2 | TRBV7-8 | NA
CASSIGGQDGDEQFF | TGTGCCAGTAGTATTGGAGGGCAGGATGGGGATGAGCAGTTCTTC | NA | TRBJ2-1 | TRBV19 | NA
CASSLDTGRASYEQYF | TGCGCCAGCAGCTTGGACACAGGGCGGGCCTCCTACGAGCAGTACTTC | NA | TRBJ2-7 | TRBV5-1 | once
CASRQVYEQYF | TGTGCCAGCAGACAGGTCTACGAGCAGTACTTC | NA | TRBJ2-7 | TRBV6-6 | NA
CASSLSWGQGWTEAFF | TGTGCCAGTAGTCTCTCCTGGGGGCAGGGATGGACTGAAGCTTTCTTT | NA | TRBJ1-1 | TRBV19 | NA
CASGMGGNEQFF | TGTGCCAGCGGAATGGGGGGGAATGAGCAGTTCTTC | TRBD2 | TRBJ2-1 | TRBV9 | NA
CASSWAGTGNQPQHF | TGTGCCAGCAGTTGGGCCGGGACAGGGAATCAGCCCCAGCATTTT | TRBD1 | TRBJ1-5 | TRBV6-2/TRBV6-3 | NA
CASSLDYSSGNTIYF | TGTGCCAGCAGCTTAGACTACAGCTCTGGAAACACCATATATTTT | NA | TRBJ1-3 | TRBV5-4 | NA
CASRPPRQGASYTF | TGTGCCAGCAGACCCCCCAGGCAGGGGGCCTCGTACACCTTC | TRBD1 | TRBJ1-2 | TRBV28 | NA
CASRSPGTGVNEQFF | TGTGCCAGCAGGAGCCCCGGGACAGGGGTCAATGAGCAGTTCTTC | TRBD1 | TRBJ2-1 | TRBV28 | NA
CASSWNRDSSSGNTIYF | TGTGCCAGCAGTTGGAATAGGGACAGCAGCTCTGGAAACACCATATATTTT | TRBD1 | TRBJ1-3 | TRBV6-2/TRBV6-3 | once
CASMGRESLGRNTIYF | TGTGCCAGCATGGGGAGGGAGTCGTTGGGCAGAAACACCATATATTTT | NA | TRBJ1-3 | TRBV7-6 | NA
CASSIRDSMTDTQYF | TGTGCCAGCAGTATCCGGGACAGTATGACAGATACGCAGTATTTT | TRBD1 | TRBJ2-3 | TRBV25-1 | NA
CSVEEIRGNGEAFF | TGCAGCGTTGAAGAGATCAGGGGGAACGGGGAAGCTTTCTTT | TRBD1 | TRBJ1-1 | TRBV29-1 | NA
CASSQAWGGASYEQYF | TGCGCCAGCAGCCAAGCGTGGGGGGGCGCCTCCTACGAGCAGTACTTC | NA | TRBJ2-7 | TRBV4-3 | NA
CASSVAVVLAGASSYNEQFF | TGTGCCAGCAGCGTAGCAGTAGTACTAGCGGGAGCGAGCTCCTACAATGAGCAGTTCTTC | TRBD2 | TRBJ2-1 | TRBV9 | NA
CATFRLAGATFYEQYF | TGTGCCACCTTCCGACTAGCGGGAGCGACCTTCTACGAGCAGTACTTC | TRBD2 | TRBJ2-7 | TRBV24-1 | once
CASSPVQGGYGYTF | TGTGCCAGCTCACCGGTACAGGGTGGCTATGGCTACACCTTC | NA | TRBJ1-2 | TRBV18 | NA
CASSPGDYNEQFF | TGTGCCAGCAGTCCGGGGGACTACAATGAGCAGTTCTTC | NA | TRBJ2-1 | TRBV6-5 | NA
CASSHGNNEQFF | TGTGCCAGCAGCCACGGTAACAATGAGCAGTTCTTC | NA | TRBJ2-1 | TRBV5-4 | NA
CASSLLRETYEQYF | TGTGCCAGCAGCTTGTTGCGGGAGACGTACGAGCAGTACTTC | TRBD2 | TRBJ2-7 | TRBV5-6 | NA